One and the same sample provided the 12 T cell receptor beta chains below, sequenced in a study of graft-versus-host responses after intestinal transplantation. Assay: immunoSEQ multiplex PCR; the TCRdb copy retains only in-frame clones and omits some. Of approximately 89,000 clones listed, more than 80% are singletons. The sample consisted of PBMCs, taken 453 days after intestinal transplant. The receptors derive from a human patient who received an intestinal transplant, so some T cells may come from the graft donor.

The count of this clone is one. The chain recombines TRBV5-3 with TRBJ1-3; D call uncertain. TRBV5-3 is an ORF; its function is uncertain. The CDR3 length is 16 residues. V shed 2 bases and J shed 0 bases, with 12 bases lying between them. In DNA form, the CDR3 reads TGTGCCAGAAGCTTCCCAGACTGGAGCTCTGGAAACACCATATATTTT. It codes for CARSFPDWSSGNTIYF.

This CDR3 is CASSPQQGRGSPLHF. CDR3 sequence (DNA): TGTGCCAGCTCACCTCAACAGGGGAGGGGATCACCCCTCCACTTT. J is TRBJ1-6 and V is TRBV18; 7 bases are shared with TRBD1. Germline V gives CDR1 KGHSH, CDR2 LQKENI. Losses at the gene ends were 3 bases for V and 10 bases for J; bases not matched to a gene: 9. This CDR3 has 15 residues.

V gene TRBV5-3 combines with J gene TRBJ1-5; weak D call: TRBD1 (6 bases). TRBV5-3 qualifies as an ORF whose function is uncertain. This CDR3 is built from 15 residues. The V end was cut by 5 bases, the J end by 4 bases, with 16 bases between. CDR3 DNA: TGTGCCAGAAGAAGCGACAGGTGGGGGAATCAGCCCCAGCATTTT. Protein: CARRSDRWGNQPQHF.

The V and J genes are TRBV7-3 and TRBJ2-7; tentative D call: TRBD1 (5 bases). The V and J ends lost 5 bases and 4 bases respectively, with 15 bases between them. The CDR3 has 14 amino acids. Germline V gives CDR1 SGHTA, CDR2 FQGTGA. The CDR3 coding sequence is TGTGCCAGCAGCCCCGGACATCGGCTATACGAGCAGTACTTC. Protein sequence: CASSPGHRLYEQYF.

This rearrangement joins TRBV19 to TRBJ1-1; D may be TRBD1 (5 bases). CDR3 size: 14 residues. Germline assignment: CDR1 LNHDA and CDR2 SQIVND (reference sequence). V was pared by 5 bases and J by 9 bases, with 19 bases between. CDR3 nucleotides: TGTGCCAGTAGTCCGCGGGAGGGGATCGGCAAAGCTTTCTTT. This gives the protein CASSPREGIGKAFF.

J is TRBJ1-2 and V is TRBV19, with D hard to call. Germline CDR1 and CDR2: LNHDA and SQIVND (reference sequence). The CDR3 has 14 residues. Trimming removed 1 base from V and 3 bases from J, with 9 bases in between. CDR3 sequence reads: CASSIAEADYGYTF. In nucleotides, the CDR3 is TGTGCCAGTAGTATAGCGGAGGCGGACTATGGCTACACCTTC.

This sequence joins TRBV9 and TRBJ1-6; D remains ambiguous. Germline values: CDR1 SGDLS, CDR2 YYNGEE. Trimming shortened V by 0 bases and J by 7 bases, and 8 bases separated the two germline ends. The CDR3 sequence is 14 residues long. CDR3 residues: CASSVAPTNSPLHF. The DNA for the CDR3 is TGTGCCAGCAGCGTAGCCCCGACAAATTCACCCCTCCACTTT.

Written as DNA, the CDR3 is TGTGCCAGCAGCTTAGTGTGGGGAGGGCAAGAGACCCAGTACTTC. As protein: CASSLVWGGQETQYF. The chain links TRBV11-2 to TRBJ2-5; TRBD2 matches 7 bases. The junction had 4 bases not matched to a gene; V was cut back by 1 base and J by 2 bases. Germline CDR1 is SGHAT and CDR2 is FQNNGV. The CDR3 length is 15 residues.

The V and J genes are TRBV4-1 and TRBJ2-7, with 8 bases matching TRBD2. Germline values: CDR1 MGHRA, CDR2 YSYEKL. There are 14 residues in the CDR3. Trimming at V came to 3 bases and at J to 6 bases, leaving 7 bases not matched to a gene. The CDR3 DNA is TGCGCCAGCAGCCAGACGGGACTAGTCGTCGAGCAGTACTTC. Protein sequence: CASSQTGLVVEQYF.

The chain recombines TRBV5-1 with TRBJ1-6, with D possibly being TRBD1 (5 bases). With 4 bases removed from V and 5 bases from J, the gap between germline ends came to 16 bases. This CDR3 comprises 16 residues. Germline V gene data show CDR1 as SGHRS and CDR2 as YFSETQ. Written as DNA, the CDR3 is TGCGCCAGCAGCCAGGGCGAGGTAGGAGATAATTCACCCCTCCACTTT. This sequence encodes CASSQGEVGDNSPLHF.

V gene TRBV19 combines with J gene TRBJ1-5, with D unresolved. The ends were cut back, 5 bases at V and 0 bases at J, with 8 bases in the middle. Germline V gene sequence: CDR1 LNHDA, CDR2 SQIVND (reference sequence). This CDR3 spans 14 amino acids. In DNA, the CDR3 is TGTGCCAGTAGTTCGTCACCTAGCAATCAGCCCCAGCATTTT. This gives the protein CASSSSPSNQPQHF. Based on the CDR3 plus reference TRBV19 and TRBJ1-5, the full variable domain is DGGITQSPKYLFRKEGQNVTLSCEQNLNHDAMYWYRQDPGQGLRLIYYSQIVNDFQKGDIAEGYSVSREKKESFPLTVTSAQKNPTAFYLCASSSSPSNQPQHFGDGTRLSIL.

The chain links TRBV10-1 to TRBJ2-3, with 10 bases lining up with TRBD1. CDR1 and CDR2 from the germline V gene are WNHNN and SYGVQD (reference sequence). The CDR3 is 15 amino acids. Germline trimming cut 4 bases from V and 1 base from J; bases unmatched to any gene: 2. The CDR3 loop is CASSAGTGGTDTQYF. The CDR3 DNA reads as TGCGCCAGCAGTGCCGGGACAGGGGGCACAGATACGCAGTATTTT.